This T cell receptor (beta chain) was obtained from a study of shared clonotypes between healthy human individuals. The donors, healthy adults who were HIV-negative, had experienced no recent acute infections or vaccinations. Each CD8 memory set brought CD45RO+ cells together with CCR7-negative CD45RA+ TemRA cells. General observations from the study: A limitation of the genetic and exposure-history diversity represented arose from few donors. Naive subsets usually exceeded memory subsets in estimated richness.

TCRdb keeps only in-frame clones here, not all; method: immunoSEQ multiplex PCR. There are about 120,000 clones in the sample; roughly 70% occur only once, and under 25% lies in the top ten. Notes on this clone: Its cognate antigen is unknown.

The receptor was derived from a woman aged 25 to 39 in good health. The specimen sequenced was memory CD8+ T cells sorted from blood. Described subset: CD45RO+ cells pooled with CCR7-negative TemRA cells.

The CDR3 region has the DNA TGTGCCGGAGGCGCCCTATCCTACGAGCAGTACTTC. It encodes CAGGALSYEQYF. The V and J genes are TRBV2 and TRBJ2-7, with D maybe TRBD2 (5 bases). Trimming left V 11 bases short and J 1 base short, with 12 bases between. CDR1 is SNHLY and CDR2 is FYNNEI in the germline V gene. The CDR3 is 12 residues long.